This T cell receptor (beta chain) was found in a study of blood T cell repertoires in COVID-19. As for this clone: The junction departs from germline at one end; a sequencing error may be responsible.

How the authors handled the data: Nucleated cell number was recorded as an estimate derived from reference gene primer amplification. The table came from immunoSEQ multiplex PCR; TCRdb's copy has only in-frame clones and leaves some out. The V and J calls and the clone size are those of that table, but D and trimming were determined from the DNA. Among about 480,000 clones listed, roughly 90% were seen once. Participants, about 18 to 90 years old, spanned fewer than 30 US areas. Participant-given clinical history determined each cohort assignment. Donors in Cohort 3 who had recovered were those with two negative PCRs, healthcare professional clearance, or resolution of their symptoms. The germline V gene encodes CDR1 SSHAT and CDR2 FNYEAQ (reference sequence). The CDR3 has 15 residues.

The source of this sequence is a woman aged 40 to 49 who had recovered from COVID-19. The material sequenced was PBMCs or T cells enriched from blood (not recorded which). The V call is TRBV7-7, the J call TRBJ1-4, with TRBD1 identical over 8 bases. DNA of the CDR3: TGTGCTAGCAGCTTATCCACAGGGGGAAATGAAAAACTGTTTTTT. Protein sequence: CASSLSTGGNEKLFF.